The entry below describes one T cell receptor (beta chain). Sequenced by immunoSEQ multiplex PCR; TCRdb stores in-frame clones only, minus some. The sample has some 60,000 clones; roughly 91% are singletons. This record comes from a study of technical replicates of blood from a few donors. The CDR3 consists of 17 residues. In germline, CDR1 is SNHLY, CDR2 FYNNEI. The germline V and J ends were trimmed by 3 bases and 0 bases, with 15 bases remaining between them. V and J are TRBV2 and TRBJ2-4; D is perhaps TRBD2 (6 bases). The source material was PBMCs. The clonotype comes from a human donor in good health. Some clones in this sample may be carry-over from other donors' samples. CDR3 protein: CASSDGLNRLAKNIQYF. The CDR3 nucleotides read TGTGCCAGCAGTGATGGACTAAACCGACTAGCCAAAAACATTCAGTACTTC.